The entry below describes one T cell receptor (beta chain). This clone came up a few times. Its binding antigen is unknown. No much larger clone is present one base from it, and per-base qualities are unavailable. This specimen belongs to a study of cytomegalovirus exposure and HLA in healthy donors (TCRdb year 2017). Notes on the research overall: An earlier analysis of several hundred of the donors reported roughly 300 Gb of sequence data and 117 million unique TCR beta sequences obtained from roughly 170 million T cells. Roughly 320 gigabases of sequencing data and 75 million to 85 million unique TCR sequences made up an early release that covered approximately 620 HLA-typed donors. Among the approximately 400 genotyped donors, around 81% belonged to the genetic ancestry cluster associated with self-reported Caucasian donors. The study was designed to test whether signatures of past pathogen exposure could be identified by cataloging public T cell receptors. Using immunosequencing, the study profiled T cell repertoires from 500 to 800 subjects and related those repertoires to cytomegalovirus serostatus. Along with the roughly 670-subject first cohort, a separate validation cohort of around 110 different subjects was used. To predict cytomegalovirus infection status, the study combined high-throughput TCR immunosequencing, statistical association of individual TCRs with disease status, and machine learning. A later analysis re-analyzed previously published TCR beta repertoires from 550 to 700 donors and added high-resolution HLA genotyping to study TCR occurrence patterns. The later analysis used no new phenotypic data to find candidate immune exposures, relying instead on TCR beta sequences and their occurrence across donors. In an earlier analysis of 587 of the donors, high-throughput TCR beta sequencing was used to judge whether each TCR beta V gene segment behaved as functional or pseudogenic. Donor age, sex, ethnicity and CMV serostatus were compiled alongside the repertoire data. In a later genetic analysis, genome-wide SNP genotypes for about three fifths of the roughly 670 donors were used, and that subset was treated as a discovery cohort. Every repertoire in the discovery cohort had been generated on one and the same sequencing platform. HLA typing included class I and class II loci at four-digit resolution. The number of typed donors differed by locus: about 620-630 for A, B, C, DRB1 and DQB1; 522 for DQA1; 606 for DPA1; and roughly 490 for DPB1. A few DR-DQ haplotypes were handled as single units for association and clustering because linkage in the cohort was strong. On average, roughly 200,000 unique TCR beta nucleotide sequences were sequenced per donor among more than 350 genotyped donors of the cohort, with 15% to 20% of those sequences being non-productive. The paper's findings and limits, for the study overall: It was suggested by the authors that the approach could potentially be generalized to other disease states and immunological phenotypes. The study listed 150 to 200 TCR beta chains as associated with cytomegalovirus. While some public TCRs were present in many individuals, most TCR sequences turned up only very rarely across donors. Because counts were too low, about 18 rarely observed V segments, including chromosome 9 orphons, were left out of the earlier analysis of about 500 of the donors. A few of the identified cytomegalovirus-associated TCR beta chains were confirmed in vitro to be specific for cytomegalovirus antigens. The classifier was reported to diagnose cytomegalovirus status with high specificity and sensitivity in both the original and validation cohorts. Because HLA typing was missing for some donors at each locus, association tests included only the typed subset. A later analysis found that most CMV-associated TCR beta chains appeared HLA-restricted, with HLA associations seemingly driven largely by CMV exposure. This cohort had only TCR beta chains sequenced, and the lack of alpha or paired-chain data limited which features could be detected. Specific HLA alleles were associated with 15,000 to 20,000 TCR beta sequences at a false discovery rate of 0.05 in a later analysis. A later analysis found that HLA-associated TCR beta chains were more clonally expanded and had lower generation probabilities than equally common non-associated chains. Broadly in line with IMGT annotations, most TCR beta V segments showed up in productive rearrangements about 87% or about 30% of the time in an earlier analysis of around 550 of the donors. In a later genetic analysis, fewer N-insertions in productive TCRs were reported among donors in an Asian-associated ancestry cluster than the roughly 700-donor mean. According to a later analysis, parvovirus B19, influenza, CMV and Epstein-Barr virus appeared linked to several top co-occurrence clusters. The sequencing pipeline was judged likely to have produced a cluster of highly shared sequence variants as a technical artifact. Immune exposure information for the cohort was limited to CMV serostatus. In a later analysis, the rate of TCR association differed among HLA loci, with DRB1 alleles having the most associated TCRs and HLA-C alleles having the fewest. Some IMGT-functional V segments, including TRBV6-2 and TRBV6-3, could not be told apart with the 87-base-pair reads, so those segments were excluded. A further reported finding was that TCR beta sequences accurately predicted the HLA-A and HLA-B alleles for most subjects in the first cohort. Presence/absence analyses assumed roughly uniform sequencing depth across donors, an assumption that may not hold. A later genetic analysis associated a missense DCLRE1C variant with V-gene and J-gene trimming of TCR beta chains, and an independent cohort replicated the association. When HLA alleles, especially DR and DQ, strongly co-occurred, attributing TCR associations to individual alleles was difficult. Correlated functional status among segregating V segments might reflect linkage disequilibrium, but an unknown experimental factor could not be ruled out.

Library preparation employed the immunoSEQ multiplex PCR assay. A mixture of 60 forward primers for TCR Vbeta segments and 13 reverse primers for TCR Jbeta segments was used in the multiplex PCR. A multiplex PCR assay on genomic DNA amplified the CDR3 region of rearranged TCR beta genes. The amplified TCR beta libraries were sequenced on the Illumina HiSeq System as 87-base-pair reads. The original methods were these. In a later analysis, tens of millions of unique TCR beta chains were counted across the approximately 640 repertoires, and around 10 million of these chains were shared by at least two donors. To remove PCR and sequencing errors, raw reads were error-corrected and collapsed into unique sequences using a nearest-neighbor algorithm that merged closely related sequences. To assign V, D and J gene segments, CDR3 sequences were aligned to IMGT reference sequences. For a sequence to be retained, at least a six-nucleotide match to both a V gene segment and a J gene segment was required. Rearrangements were classified as productive when the CDR3 lacked stop codons and remained in frame with V and J, and all other rearrangements were classified as non-productive. CDR3 was defined according to IMGT convention as the region running from the second conserved V-encoded cysteine to the conserved J-encoded phenylalanine. The earlier analysis of approximately 590 of the donors excluded any sequence lacking an unambiguous match to a single V gene segment. An earlier analysis of fewer than 750 of the donors classified V segments as functional when productive rearrangements were above 56.7% and as segregating when the standard deviation between donors was above 5%. To diagnose cytomegalovirus status from the catalog of TCR beta chain sequences, a statistical classification framework was built. A later analysis assigned V and J genes by comparing TCR nucleotide sequences with IMGT/GENE-DB human TR gene sequences. The TCRdist pipeline was used in a later analysis to assign CDR3 sequences and most-parsimonious VDJ recombination scenarios. A later analysis defined each TCR beta chain by its CDR3 amino acid sequence plus V-gene family, and excluded reads lacking a unique V-gene family. A later analysis removed 550 to 650 highly shared, low-generation-probability nucleotide sequences to deal with suspected cross-contamination and a sequencing artifact. In a later analysis, a clonal expansion index for each public chain was calculated from normalized within-repertoire ranks of inferred template counts. In a later analysis, generation probabilities were computed using a VDJ recombination model fitted to out-of-frame rearrangements, and the results were checked against IGoR. In a later analysis, hypergeometric tests were used to score TCR-TCR, TCR-HLA and TCR-CMV co-occurrence, with a repertoire-size bias correction applied to TCR pairs. In a later analysis, false discovery rates were estimated by permuting HLA or CMV assignments 20 times. In a later analysis, co-occurring TCRs were grouped using DBSCAN, with TCRdist sequence similarity added in when clustering inside HLA-allele-positive subsets. Repertoires with fewer than 30,000 or more than 120,000 public chains, plus five repertoires with anomalous nucleotide sharing, were excluded from co-occurrence clustering. TCRdb obtained this table from immuneACCESS and retained in-frame rearrangements with V and J assigned. These tables miss some clones; where compared with another copy, unresolved V genes account for less than half of the shortfall, and the remainder is unexplained. The V and J calls and clone size are taken from that table; D and trimming were inferred from the DNA. The sample has more than 85,000 clones on record, roughly 73% of them singletons. The ten largest clones capture roughly 8.6% of the sample.

The cohort was made up of around 720 healthy bone marrow donors. All cohort members were sampled while nominally healthy, although unrecorded immune exposures were likely present. The donor was CMV seropositive and belonged to the group of 250 to 300 seropositive cohort members. Each donor provided a peripheral blood sample, and peripheral blood mononuclear cells were used for TCR beta sequencing. Genomic DNA was extracted from the blood cell samples with the Qiagen DNeasy Blood Extraction Kit. The germline V gene specifies MDHEN as CDR1 and SYDVKM as CDR2. From its cysteine to its phenylalanine, the CDR3 spans 14 amino acids. Only CDR3 DNA remains: 42 bases, in frame from the first base. Trimming leaves V shorter by 5 bases and J shorter by 5 bases, with the junction holding 6 bases beyond the gene matches.

The V and J segments used are TRBV28 and TRBJ2-5; 9 of the junction bases match TRBD1. The sample was PBMCs. The clonotype was recovered from a woman aged 40 to 50 in good health and CMV-seropositive. The CDR3: CASSHRGLGETQYF. The nucleotides are TGTGCCAGCAGTCACAGGGGGCTTGGGGAGACCCAGTACTTC.